This is a list of T cell receptor beta chains from one sample in a study of T cells in Graves' hyperthyroidism and ophthalmopathy. Each CDR3 protein gets one entry after TCRdb re-called the multiplex PCR reads with MiXCR. The data hold about 540,000 distinct CDR3 sequences, with around 45% observed a single time. What was sequenced was peripheral blood or thyroid tissue (not recorded which). These receptor sequences come from a woman younger than 30 with Graves' hyperthyroidism. Each CDR3 is given with its conserved first and last residue. A D gene is named only where the DNA matches it firmly. Only some rows state a clone size, as once, few, many or a class for expanded clones.

d_call: .; v_call: TRBV12-3/TRBV12-4; j_call: TRBJ2-7; clone_size: many; cdr3_nt: TGTGCCAGCAGTCCCACTCCATCCTACGAGCAGTACTTC; cdr3_aa: CASSPTPSYEQYF
d_call: .; v_call: TRBV29-1; j_call: TRBJ2-5; clone_size: .; cdr3_nt: TGCAGCGTTGTGGGCTCCGGGGAGACCCAGTACTTC; cdr3_aa: CSVVGSGETQYF
d_call: .; v_call: TRBV5-8; j_call: TRBJ2-5; clone_size: many; cdr3_nt: TGTGCCAGCAGCTTCGGGCAGGGCACAGAGACCCAGTACTTC; cdr3_aa: CASSFGQGTETQYF
d_call: TRBD1; v_call: TRBV27; j_call: TRBJ1-5; clone_size: .; cdr3_nt: TGTGCCAGCAGTCCCCGGACAGGGGGATCTGGCCAGCCCCAGCATTTT; cdr3_aa: CASSPRTGGSGQPQHF
d_call: .; v_call: TRBV5-4; j_call: TRBJ1-2; clone_size: .; cdr3_nt: TGTGCCAGCAGCCCCTCGGACAGCCCCTATGGCTACACCTTC; cdr3_aa: CASSPSDSPYGYTF
d_call: .; v_call: TRBV29-1; j_call: TRBJ1-1; clone_size: .; cdr3_nt: TGCAGCAGTTTTCAGGGGCCGTCAGAGGCTGAAGCTTTCTTT; cdr3_aa: CSSFQGPSEAEAFF
d_call: .; v_call: TRBV27; j_call: TRBJ2-5; clone_size: many; cdr3_nt: TGTGCCAGCAGCCGTGACCGGGGTGGGGAGACCCAGTACTTC; cdr3_aa: CASSRDRGGETQYF
d_call: .; v_call: TRBV19; j_call: TRBJ2-7; clone_size: many; cdr3_nt: TGTGCCAGTAGTTTCGGGACTTTCTCCTACGAGCAGTACTTC; cdr3_aa: CASSFGTFSYEQYF
d_call: .; v_call: TRBV19; j_call: TRBJ2-7; clone_size: many; cdr3_nt: TGTGCCAGTAGTATTTCTCTAGACGGGGTCTACGAGCAGTACTTC; cdr3_aa: CASSISLDGVYEQYF
d_call: .; v_call: TRBV29-1; j_call: TRBJ2-5; clone_size: .; cdr3_nt: TGCAGCTTTGGAGAGACCCAGTACTTC; cdr3_aa: CSFGETQYF
d_call: .; v_call: TRBV7-9; j_call: TRBJ1-4; clone_size: many; cdr3_nt: TGTGCCAGCACCTCGAGGGGGGACGAAAAACTGTTTTTT; cdr3_aa: CASTSRGDEKLFF
d_call: .; v_call: TRBV13; j_call: TRBJ1-2; clone_size: .; cdr3_nt: TGTGCCAGCAGTTCTCAGACAGATACTAACTATGGCTACACCTTC; cdr3_aa: CASSSQTDTNYGYTF
d_call: TRBD1; v_call: TRBV5-1; j_call: TRBJ1-1; clone_size: .; cdr3_nt: TGCGCCAGCAGCTTGGTGGGGACAGGGGCTGAAGCTTTCTTT; cdr3_aa: CASSLVGTGAEAFF
d_call: .; v_call: TRBV4-2; j_call: TRBJ2-5; clone_size: many; cdr3_nt: TGTGCCAGCAGCCAAGTTGGCCCCCAGGTTACCCAGTACTTC; cdr3_aa: CASSQVGPQVTQYF
d_call: .; v_call: TRBV20-1; j_call: TRBJ1-5; clone_size: .; cdr3_nt: TGCAGTGCTAGAGATCCCTCCGGGGCCCGACAGCCCCAGCATTTT; cdr3_aa: CSARDPSGARQPQHF
d_call: .; v_call: TRBV27; j_call: TRBJ1-5; clone_size: few; cdr3_nt: TGTGCCAGCAGTCCCTCTTGGGAAAGCCTGGGTAATCAGCCCCAGCATTTT; cdr3_aa: CASSPSWESLGNQPQHF
d_call: TRBD2; v_call: TRBV7-9; j_call: TRBJ2-7; clone_size: many; cdr3_nt: TGTGCCAGCAGTCACACGGGACTAGGAACCTACGAGCAGTACTTC; cdr3_aa: CASSHTGLGTYEQYF
d_call: TRBD1; v_call: TRBV29-1; j_call: TRBJ1-1; clone_size: .; cdr3_nt: TGCAGCCATGGACAGGGTCTGAACACTGAAGCTTTCTTT; cdr3_aa: CSHGQGLNTEAFF
d_call: TRBD1; v_call: TRBV15; j_call: TRBJ1-1; clone_size: .; cdr3_nt: TGTGCCACCAGCAGAGAGACACCGGGACAGAAGAACACTGAAGCTTTCTTT; cdr3_aa: CATSRETPGQKNTEAFF
d_call: .; v_call: TRBV7-6; j_call: TRBJ1-2; clone_size: .; cdr3_nt: TGTGCCAGCAGCCTGGGACCCACCCCTGACTATGGCTACACCTTC; cdr3_aa: CASSLGPTPDYGYTF
d_call: .; v_call: TRBV5-4; j_call: TRBJ2-5; clone_size: .; cdr3_nt: TGTGCCAGCAGCTTGGAAGCGAGGGGTCGGGGGACCCAGTACTTC; cdr3_aa: CASSLEARGRGTQYF
d_call: TRBD1; v_call: TRBV13; j_call: TRBJ2-7; clone_size: many; cdr3_nt: TGTGCCAGCAGCAGACAGGGAACCAACGAGCAGTACTTC; cdr3_aa: CASSRQGTNEQYF
d_call: .; v_call: TRBV11-1; j_call: TRBJ1-5; clone_size: once; cdr3_nt: TGTGCCAGCAGCTCACTCAGGGGCGGGGAGCCCCAGCATTTT; cdr3_aa: CASSSLRGGEPQHF
d_call: TRBD2; v_call: TRBV19; j_call: TRBJ2-5; clone_size: .; cdr3_nt: TGTGCCAGTAGTAAAGCGGGAGGCCGAAGGTCCCAAGAGACCCAGTACTTC; cdr3_aa: CASSKAGGRRSQETQYF